The entry below gives a single TCR beta chain sequence along with its context. What it binds is not known. This sample is drawn from a study of T cell repertoires in cytomegalovirus infection. Notes on the study in general: Summed public TCR beta family frequency identified CMV carriers bearing the relevant HLA.

TCRdb reanalysed the reads using MiXCR and keeps one entry per CDR3 protein. The sample carries about 360,000 distinct CDR3 sequences, roughly 34% recorded once. The sequence came from a human donor in good health (CMV status not recorded). Some clones in this sample may be carry-over from other donors' samples. This sample comprised cultured PBMCs, obtained from culture after CMV antigen stimulation.

As DNA, the CDR3 is TGTGCCTGGAGTGTAAGTTTCGGAGGCCGTTTAAATGAGCAGTTCTTC. Protein: CAWSVSFGGRLNEQFF. The V and J genes are TRBV30 and TRBJ2-1; D is possibly TRBD2 (5 bases). The CDR3 spans 16 residues. The V gene lost 0 bases and the J gene lost 7 bases, with 19 bases spanning the gap. Per the germline V gene, CDR1 is GTSNPN and CDR2 is SVGIG (reference sequence).